These 27 T cell receptor beta chains were sequenced from one sample in a study of blood T cell repertoires in COVID-19. TCRdb's copy holds only in-frame clones and misses some; the assay was immunoSEQ multiplex PCR. The table includes approximately 75,000 clones, 80% to 95% detected once. Sequencing input: peripheral blood. The source of these receptors is a human donor in a cohort sampled during active COVID-19.

The table lists this clone with a count of one. This chain connects TRBV6-5 to TRBJ2-3, with D perhaps TRBD2 (6 bases). Trimming took 7 bases from V and 2 from J, leaving 13 bases between them. CDR3 length: 14 amino acids. Looked up from germline, CDR1 is MNHEY and CDR2 is SVGAGI. CDR3 in amino acids: CASTLRDSTDTQYF. CDR3 DNA sequence: TGTGCCAGCACCCTCCGGGACTCCACAGATACGCAGTATTTT.

In DNA, the CDR3 is TGTGCCACCCGAAACCGGGACAGACTTTTATACGACTATGGCTACACCTTC. Its translation is CATRNRDRLLYDYGYTF. The J gene is TRBJ1-2, the V gene TRBV24-1, with TRBD1 identical over 7 bases. The CDR3 length is 17 residues. The V segment lost 9 bases and the J segment 3 bases; nucleotides outside the gene matches: 18. Germline CDR1 KGHDR, CDR2 SFDVKD.

The V and J genes are TRBV4-3 and TRBJ1-2, with 7 bases lining up with TRBD1. CDR1 is LGHNA and CDR2 is YSLEER in the germline V gene. The CDR3 is made up of 15 amino acids. The V and J ends lost 4 bases and 6 bases, in that order; junction bases with no gene match: 11. Here the CDR3 reads CASSPKTRGTDGYTF. The CDR3 DNA is TGCGCCAGCAGCCCTAAAACCAGGGGGACGGATGGCTACACCTTC.

The rearrangement links TRBV5-4 to TRBJ2-4; the match to TRBD1 covers 9 bases. The CDR3 consists of 14 residues. V lost 4 bases to trimming and J lost 8 bases; unmatched junction nucleotides: 7. Germline V CDR1 and CDR2: SGHNT, YYREEE (reference sequence). The DNA for the CDR3 is TGTGCCAGCAGCCCGGGACAGGGATCAGACATTCAGTACTTC. Protein: CASSPGQGSDIQYF.

This chain joins TRBV12-5 and TRBJ2-7; D is unclear. Trimming stripped 6 bases from V and 6 bases from J, with 9 bases between. This CDR3 comprises 11 residues. Germline V gives CDR1 LGHNT, CDR2 FRNRAP. CDR3 sequence reads: CASGLLGEQYF. For the CDR3, the DNA is TGTGCTAGTGGCTTGCTCGGCGAGCAGTACTTC.

This clone showed up just a few times. The chain uses TRBV5-1 and TRBJ2-2; D possibly corresponds to TRBD2 (5 bases). V lost 2 bases and J lost 5, with 13 bases in between. The CDR3 is 15 residues long. Germline CDR1 is SGHRS and CDR2 is YFSETQ. The CDR3 protein is CASSLSGSETGELFF. The DNA for the CDR3 is TGCGCCAGCAGCTTATCTGGGAGTGAAACCGGGGAGCTGTTTTTT.

V usage is TRBV15 and J usage is TRBJ1-5, with D possibly being TRBD1 (6 bases). V was pared by 1 base and J by 4 bases, with 11 bases between. Germline assignment: CDR1 LNHNV and CDR2 YYDKDF (reference sequence). There are 15 residues in the CDR3. CDR3 coding DNA: TGTGCCACCAGCAGAGGGGGGACACCTAATCAGCCCCAGCATTTT. This codes for CATSRGGTPNQPQHF.

The chain carries TRBV7-8 and TRBJ2-5; TRBD2 aligns across 8 bases. Per germline, CDR1 SGHVS and CDR2 FQNEAQ. CDR3 length equals 16 residues. J gave up 6 bases and V 1 base, and 10 bases lay outside the gene matches. The DNA of the CDR3 is TGTGCCAGCAGCTTAGTGGTAGCGGGGCTCAGGCAGACCCAGTACTTC. Its translation: CASSLVVAGLRQTQYF.

The V and J genes are TRBV14 and TRBJ1-6; a possible D gene is TRBD1 (6 bases). The CDR3 totals 20 residues. Looked up from germline, CDR1 is SGHDN and CDR2 is FVKESK. The V end lost 4 bases, the J end lost 6 bases, and 28 bases lay between the germline ends. CDR3 residues: CASSPPVQGLQGSTNSPLHF. The CDR3 bases are TGTGCCAGCAGCCCCCCTGTGCAAGGGTTGCAGGGGAGCACTAATTCACCCCTCCACTTT.

This clone has just one count. The chain has TRBV12-3 or TRBV12-4 and TRBJ1-2, with D perhaps TRBD1 (5 bases). The CDR3 sequence is 12 residues long. V was shortened by 3 bases and J by 5 bases, with 7 bases between the two germline ends. CDR3 DNA: TGTGCCAGCAGTTTCCCAGGGTATGGCTACACCTTC. It is translated as CASSFPGYGYTF.

This sequence joins TRBV7-9 and TRBJ2-1; D is uncertain. The CDR3 totals 13 residues. CDR1 and CDR2 (germline): SEHNR, FQNEAQ (reference sequence). The V and J ends lost 1 base and 6 bases respectively, with 7 bases between them. CDR3 residues: CASSLEGGNEQFF. As DNA, the CDR3 is TGTGCCAGCAGCTTAGAAGGCGGCAATGAGCAGTTCTTC.

The rearrangement links TRBV2 to TRBJ2-1; 12 nucleotides agree with TRBD2. Germline V gene sequence: CDR1 SNHLY, CDR2 FYNNEI. There are 17 residues in the CDR3. The V gene end was trimmed by 7 bases and the J gene end by 5 bases; junction bases not matched to a gene: 12. The CDR3 region is CASNILAGGHLDNEQFF. The CDR3, as DNA: TGTGCCAGCAACATACTAGCGGGGGGCCATTTGGACAATGAGCAGTTCTTC.

This clone turned up a few times. The chain joins TRBV28 to TRBJ2-5; 7 bases fit TRBD1. The CDR3 consists of 15 residues. Germline assignment: CDR1 MDHEN and CDR2 SYDVKM. Germline trimming cut 5 bases from V and 1 base from J; bases unmatched to any gene: 7. CDR3 nucleotide sequence: TGTGCCAGCAGTCAGACGACAGGGCTCCAAGAGACCCAGTACTTC. It yields the protein CASSQTTGLQETQYF.

This sequence joins TRBV18 and TRBJ2-7, with a possible D match to TRBD1 (6 bases). The germline V gene has CDR1 KGHSH and CDR2 LQKENI. V lost 3 bases, J lost 4 bases, and 16 bases lay in between. This CDR3 contains 15 residues. The DNA for the CDR3 is TGTGCCAGCTCACCTGCGACCGGACAGAGATACGAGCAGTACTTC. Its translation is CASSPATGQRYEQYF.

The chain has TRBV27 and TRBJ1-6, with D perhaps matching TRBD1 (5 bases). CDR1 is MNHEY and CDR2 is SMNVEV in the germline V gene (reference sequence). CDR3 length: 21 amino acids. V dropped 5 bases and J dropped 0 bases, with 26 bases sitting between them. The CDR3 DNA sequence: TGTGCCAGCAGTCCGATCCGTGTGGAGGTCAGGGAGGGCTCCTATAATTCACCCCTCCACTTT. This encodes CASSPIRVEVREGSYNSPLHF.

The chain combines TRBV12-3 or TRBV12-4 with TRBJ1-2, with D unclear. The CDR3 totals 13 residues. V was shortened by 3 bases and J by 4 bases, with 9 bases between the two germline ends. CDR3 in DNA: TGTGCCAGCAGTTTGCGGGAGGGCTATGGCTACACCTTC. Residues: CASSLREGYGYTF.

The chain combines TRBV7-9 with TRBJ1-1, with D unclear. The CDR3 spans 12 residues. Trimming shortened V by 5 bases and J by 5 bases, and 9 bases separated the two germline ends. Per germline, CDR1 SEHNR and CDR2 FQNEAQ (reference sequence). For the CDR3, the DNA is TGTGCCAGCAGCGCCCCGGTAACTGAAGCTTTCTTT. Translation gives CASSAPVTEAFF.

The chain joins TRBV28 to TRBJ2-7; D might be TRBD1 (6 bases). Trimming pared 6 bases from V and 5 bases from J, leaving 11 bases between. This CDR3 has 12 residues. Germline assignment: CDR1 MDHEN and CDR2 SYDVKM. The DNA of the CDR3 is TGTGCCAGCAGGACGGCAGGGGACGAGCAGTACTTC. It specifies CASRTAGDEQYF.

The V call is TRBV6-2 or TRBV6-3, the J call TRBJ2-5; 7 bases line up with TRBD2. The CDR3 loop spans 14 amino acids. The trim removed 0 bases at V and 9 bases at J, leaving 7 bases unmatched. Germline CDR1 reads MNHEY; CDR2 reads SVGEGT. In DNA form, the CDR3 reads TGTGCCAGCAGTTACTCCAGCCAAGGACTAGCCCAGTACTTC. It specifies CASSYSSQGLAQYF.

The rearrangement joins TRBV5-6 to TRBJ2-1, with a weak D call TRBD1 (6 bases). The V gene lost 1 base and the J gene lost 3 bases, with 11 bases spanning the gap. Germline assignment: CDR1 SGHDT and CDR2 YYEEEE. This CDR3 region has 15 residues. CDR3 region: CASSLRQGLYNEQFF. The DNA of the CDR3 is TGTGCCAGCAGCTTGAGGCAGGGGCTCTACAATGAGCAGTTCTTC.

This clone was found a few times. This chain uses TRBV6-2 or TRBV6-3 with TRBJ1-1; a possible D gene is TRBD1 (6 bases). The V end was cut by 4 bases, the J end by 4 bases, with 13 bases between. The germline V gene encodes CDR1 MNHEY and CDR2 SVGEGT. The CDR3 has 14 amino acids. The CDR3 loop reads CASSLMGASTEAFF. DNA for the CDR3: TGTGCCAGCAGTTTGATGGGGGCCTCCACTGAAGCTTTCTTT.

The chain links TRBV10-3 to TRBJ1-4, with unresolved D. V gave up 6 bases and J gave up 0 bases, with 5 bases separating them. Germline loops: CDR1 ENHRY, CDR2 SYGVKD. This CDR3 has 13 amino acids. The CDR3 DNA reads TGTGCCATCAGGGACTCAACTAATGAAAAACTGTTTTTT. Translation: CAIRDSTNEKLFF.

The chain recombines TRBV10-3 with TRBJ2-1; D may be TRBD2 (6 bases). Trimming took 0 bases from V and 3 from J, leaving 12 bases between them. CDR1 and CDR2 from the germline V gene are ENHRY and SYGVKD. CDR3 size: 16 residues. Written as DNA, the CDR3 is TGTGCCATCAGTGAGTCGAGTGGCGGGGTCTACAATGAGCAGTTCTTC. Translating it yields CAISESSGGVYNEQFF.

The V gene is TRBV21-1, the J gene TRBJ2-7; the table calls TRBD2, which could not be checked here. TRBV21-1 is recorded as a pseudogene. The length of the CDR3 is 17 residues. CDR3 nucleotide sequence: TGTGCCAGCAGCAAATGGGGAGGAGCCCGGCCCATCCACGAGCAGTACTTC. This gives the protein CASSKWGGARPIHEQYF.

The rearrangement joins TRBV5-1 to TRBJ2-7; D is ambiguous. Germline loops: CDR1 SGHRS, CDR2 YFSETQ. Deletions cut 2 bases from V and 8 bases from J, with 14 bases between. This CDR3 region has 13 residues. CDR3 nucleotide sequence: TGCGCCAGCAGCTTTTCTAGTGACGGCCAGCAGTACTTC. This gives the protein CASSFSSDGQQYF.

V is TRBV20-1 and J is TRBJ2-3, with 7 nucleotides matching TRBD2. V lost 3 bases, J lost 0 bases, and 6 bases stayed unmatched. From germline, CDR1 is DFQATT and CDR2 SNEGSKA (reference sequence). This CDR3 has 15 amino acids. The CDR3 spells CSASSSGDSTDTQYF. The CDR3 DNA follows: TGCAGTGCTAGTTCAAGCGGGGATAGCACAGATACGCAGTATTTT.

V and J are TRBV28 and TRBJ1-5; D perhaps matches TRBD1 (5 bases). V gave up 0 bases and J gave up 2 bases, with 14 bases separating them. The CDR3 has 17 amino acids. CDR1 is MDHEN and CDR2 is SYDVKM in the germline V gene. The CDR3 loop reads CASSLWGQGGRNQPQHF. The CDR3 region has the DNA TGTGCCAGCAGTTTATGGGGGCAGGGAGGTCGCAATCAGCCCCAGCATTTT.